The sequence of this T cell receptor beta chain was determined in a study of blood T cell repertoires in COVID-19. Germline CDR1 and CDR2: MNHNS and SASEGT. Trimming took off 3 bases at V and 6 bases at J, with 14 bases between the two ends. The CDR3 is made up of 15 amino acids. Clones were sequenced by immunoSEQ multiplex PCR, and TCRdb holds only the in-frame ones, with some missing. Here the sample spans 170,000 or so clones, roughly 90% being singletons. This receptor was identified in a man in his forties or fifties with acute or convalescent COVID-19. J is TRBJ1-4 and V is TRBV6-1, with D possibly TRBD1 on 6 matching bases. Sequencing was performed on peripheral blood. The CDR3 sequence: CASSERGGMDEKLFF. The CDR3 DNA reads as TGTGCCAGCAGTGAGAGGGGGGGCATGGATGAAAAACTGTTTTTT.